The 8 T cell receptor beta chains below all came from one sample that was sequenced in a study of shared clonotypes between healthy human individuals. TCRdb keeps only in-frame clones here, not all; method: immunoSEQ multiplex PCR. The sample includes about 1.5 million clones, about 96% of them seen just once. Sequencing used naive CD4+ T cells sorted from blood. Specified subset: CD45RA+ positively selected. The source is a young man in good health.

The chain is built from TRBV6-1 and TRBJ1-2, with no clear D. Per the germline V gene, CDR1 is MNHNS and CDR2 is SASEGT. Trimming cost V 7 bases and J 4 bases, with 7 bases left between them. The CDR3 length is 11 residues. CDR3 bases: TGTGCCAGCACTTCGTCCTATGGCTACACCTTC. It codes for CASTSSYGYTF.

CDR3 coding DNA: TGTGCCTGGAGTGTACGGTGGACCTATGGCTACACCTTC. Amino acid sequence: CAWSVRWTYGYTF. This rearrangement joins TRBV30 to TRBJ1-2; no clear D gene. Germline assignment: CDR1 GTSNPN and CDR2 SVGIG (reference sequence). The V end lost 0 bases, the J end lost 4 bases, and 9 bases lay between the germline ends. CDR3 length: 13 residues.

A single count supports this clone. The J gene is TRBJ2-5, the V gene TRBV21-1; no DNA check was done on the table's D call, TRBD1. TRBV21-1 is an annotated pseudogene. This CDR3 has 13 amino acids. CDR3 residues: CARIQGQQETQYF. CDR3 bases: TGTGCCAGGATTCAGGGACAGCAAGAGACCCAGTACTTC.

This clone occurred once. The chain employs TRBV5-1 and TRBJ2-5; 8 nucleotides agree with TRBD2. V lost 2 bases, J lost 0 bases, and 6 bases stayed unmatched. In germline, CDR1 is SGHRS, CDR2 YFSETQ. The CDR3 is 16 residues long. This CDR3 is CASSFSSSGNQETQYF. The CDR3 DNA reads as TGCGCCAGCAGCTTCTCGAGTAGCGGGAACCAAGAGACCCAGTACTTC. Looking up the rest from reference TRBV5-1 and TRBJ2-5 gives the full variable domain: KAGVTQTPRYLIKTRGQQVTLSCSPISGHRSVSWYQQTPGQGLQFLFEYFSETQRNKGNFPGRFSGRQFSNSRSEMNVSTLELGDSALYLCASSFSSSGNQETQYFGPGTRLLVL.

The chain joins TRBV18 to TRBJ2-1; D might be TRBD2 (6 bases). This CDR3 has 16 residues. In germline, CDR1 is KGHSH, CDR2 LQKENI. V shed 0 bases and J shed 4 bases, with 13 bases lying between them. CDR3 in amino acids: CASSPPAGLNYNEQFF. DNA for the CDR3: TGTGCCAGCTCACCACCGGCGGGGTTAAATTACAATGAGCAGTTCTTC.

J is TRBJ1-2 and V is TRBV10-3; D is uncertain. The germline V and J ends were trimmed by 2 bases and 4 bases, with 8 bases remaining between them. CDR1 and CDR2 from the germline V gene are ENHRY and SYGVKD. The CDR3 covers 13 residues. CDR3 sequence reads: CAISEGGSYGYTF. In DNA, the CDR3 is TGTGCCATCAGTGAGGGCGGATCCTATGGCTACACCTTC.

This clone was recorded once. V gene TRBV5-4 combines with J gene TRBJ1-1; TRBD1 matches 8 bases. The CDR3 runs to 14 residues. CDR1 and CDR2 (germline): SGHNT, YYREEE (reference sequence). Unmatched junction bases numbered 3, after V lost 5 bases and J lost 0 bases. CDR3 protein: CASRTGQVNTEAFF. DNA for the CDR3: TGTGCCAGCAGAACGGGACAGGTGAACACTGAAGCTTTCTTT.

V gene TRBV5-8 combines with J gene TRBJ2-2; 9 bases agree with TRBD2. V was pared by 7 bases and J by 2 bases, with 12 bases of the junction left unmatched. CDR3 length equals 17 residues. Germline values: CDR1 SGHTS, CDR2 YDEGEE. The DNA of the CDR3 is TGTGCCAGCGCGACAACTCGACTAGCGGAAAACACCGGGGAGCTGTTTTTT. Translated, it gives CASATTRLAENTGELFF.